The 9 T cell receptor beta chains below come from one sample, sequenced in a study of human thymus T cells. TCRdb keeps only in-frame clones here, not all; method: immunoSEQ multiplex PCR. The table shows about 60,000 clones, with 94% occurring only once. The sequenced material came from blood. The receptors here all came from a boy in the first two years of life with a congenital heart defect but otherwise immunologically healthy.

The chain uses TRBV7-2 and TRBJ1-5; 7 bases align to TRBD1. Germline V gene sequence: CDR1 SGHTA, CDR2 FQGNSA. This CDR3 is 16 amino acids long. Trimming took 0 bases from V and 3 from J; bases not matched to a gene: 5. The DNA for the CDR3 is TGTGCCAGCAGCTTAGCTTTGACAGGGCCCAATCAGCCCCAGCATTTT. Protein sequence: CASSLALTGPNQPQHF. Based on the CDR3 plus reference TRBV7-2 and TRBJ1-5, the full variable domain is GAGVSQSPSNKVTEKGKDVELRCDPISGHTALYWYRQSLGQGLEFLIYFQGNSAPDKSGLPSDRFSAERTGGSVSTLTIQRTQQEDSAVYLCASSLALTGPNQPQHFGDGTRLSIL.

The chain recombines TRBV4-1 with TRBJ1-4, with 9 bases identical to TRBD1. There are 18 residues in the CDR3. Germline V CDR1 and CDR2: MGHRA, YSYEKL. V was clipped by 1 base and J by 7 bases; unmatched bases: 13. The CDR3 nucleotides are TGCGCCAGCAGCCAAGCCTACCTGGGGGACAGGGATGGTGAAAAACTGTTTTTT. Protein sequence: CASSQAYLGDRDGEKLFF.

CDR3: CASSRTGVANEKLFF. In DNA form, the CDR3 reads TGTGCCAGCAGCAGGACAGGGGTGGCTAATGAAAAACTGTTTTTT. The V gene is TRBV5-6, the J gene TRBJ1-4, with 9 positions matching TRBD1. CDR3 length equals 15 residues. The germline gives CDR1 SGHDT, CDR2 YYEEEE. The V segment lost 4 bases and the J segment 3 bases; nucleotides outside the gene matches: 4.

This clone was seen only once. V and J are TRBV28 and TRBJ1-2, with a possible D match to TRBD1 (5 bases). The germline V gene encodes CDR1 MDHEN and CDR2 SYDVKM. This CDR3 has 13 amino acids. Trimming pared 1 base from V and 4 bases from J, leaving 7 bases between. CDR3 sequence (DNA): TGTGCCAGCAGTTTATCAGGGCCCTATGGCTACACCTTC. Its protein product is CASSLSGPYGYTF.

In its sample, this clone was seen once. This chain connects TRBV28 to TRBJ1-3; no reliable D call. This CDR3 spans 15 amino acids. The V and J ends lost 4 bases and 1 base respectively, with 11 bases between them. Germline V gives CDR1 MDHEN, CDR2 SYDVKM. The CDR3 region is CASSSPGRSGNTIYF. Here the CDR3 DNA reads TGTGCCAGCAGTTCCCCAGGCAGGTCTGGAAACACCATATATTTT.

The V and J genes are TRBV6-5 and TRBJ2-3, with no clear D. Germline CDR1 and CDR2: MNHEY and SVGAGI. Trimming removed 6 bases at V and 4 bases at J, with 17 bases between. The CDR3 loop spans 15 amino acids. CDR3 sequence (DNA): TGTGCCAGCAGCCCTATGGAGTGGTCCGCAGATACGCAGTATTTT. This codes for CASSPMEWSADTQYF.

The chain is built from TRBV5-6 and TRBJ2-1; 8 bases map to TRBD1. V was clipped by 2 bases and J by 2 bases; unmatched bases: 6. The CDR3 runs to 16 residues. Germline assignment: CDR1 SGHDT and CDR2 YYEEEE. In DNA, the CDR3 is TGTGCCAGCAGCTTCTTTGAGACAGGGGCCTACAATGAGCAGTTCTTC. This encodes CASSFFETGAYNEQFF.

The chain has TRBV28 and TRBJ2-7; TRBD2 matches 12 bases. The V gene's germline CDR1 is MDHEN and CDR2 SYDVKM. V dropped 6 bases and J dropped 3; count of bases not matched to a gene: 6. This CDR3 comprises 15 residues. For the CDR3, the DNA is TGTGCCAGCAGCGCTATGACTAGCGGGAGCTACGAGCAGTACTTC. This encodes CASSAMTSGSYEQYF.

This chain joins TRBV15 and TRBJ1-2; D unresolved. CDR1 is LNHNV, CDR2 YYDKDF, per germline (reference sequence). The CDR3 totals 14 residues. The V end was cut by 0 bases, the J end by 3 bases, with 8 bases between. The CDR3 reads CATSRDGGYYGYTF. As DNA, the CDR3 is TGTGCCACCAGCAGAGATGGCGGATACTATGGCTACACCTTC.